Following are 29 T cell receptor beta chains from one sample sequenced in a study of blood T cell repertoires in COVID-19. The data were produced by immunoSEQ multiplex PCR, yet TCRdb's version contains in-frame clones alone and is incomplete. The sample consists of about 180,000 clones, roughly 80% of them appearing once. The sample comprised peripheral blood. Source of these receptors: a human donor in a cohort sampled during active COVID-19.

Only a few counts were recorded for this clone. The chain has TRBV5-4 and TRBJ1-1; 7 bases match TRBD1. Germline V gene data show CDR1 as SGHNT and CDR2 as YYREEE (reference sequence). This CDR3 is built from 14 residues. Losses at the gene ends were 5 bases for V and 3 bases for J; bases not matched to a gene: 7. The CDR3 region has the DNA TGTGCCAGCAGTAAACAGGGGATCGACACTGAAGCTTTCTTT. Translated: CASSKQGIDTEAFF.

This chain links TRBV10-1 with TRBJ2-1; D may be TRBD1 (7 bases). Trimming stripped 6 bases from V and 8 bases from J, with 14 bases between. CDR3 size: 13 residues. Germline-derived CDR1 and CDR2 are WNHNN and SYGVQD (reference sequence). CDR3 residues: CASSRGRIDEQFF. The CDR3 coding sequence is TGCGCCAGCAGCAGGGGGAGGATCGATGAGCAGTTCTTC.

The chain joins TRBV9 to TRBJ1-2; a weak D match, TRBD1 (6 bases). Trimming pared 4 bases from V and 4 bases from J, leaving 11 bases between. This CDR3 has 13 amino acids. Germline V gene sequence: CDR1 SGDLS, CDR2 YYNGEE. CDR3 DNA sequence: TGTGCCAGCAGCCCCGGACAGTTCTATGGCTACACCTTC. It encodes CASSPGQFYGYTF.

The chain has TRBV19 and TRBJ2-5, with TRBD2 matching over 12 bases. The length of the CDR3 is 15 residues. The trim removed 4 bases at V and 0 bases at J, leaving 0 bases unmatched. Germline assignment: CDR1 LNHDA and CDR2 SQIVND (reference sequence). CDR3 protein: CASSTSGGDQETQYF. CDR3 bases: TGTGCCAGTAGTACTAGCGGGGGGGACCAAGAGACCCAGTACTTC.

This chain links TRBV19 with TRBJ1-5, with 8 bases that match TRBD1. The CDR3 has 15 amino acids. CDR1 and CDR2 from the germline V gene are LNHDA and SQIVND (reference sequence). V dropped 5 bases and J dropped 3; count of bases not matched to a gene: 6. As DNA, the CDR3 is TGTGCCAGTAGTGTAGGGACAGGACCCAATCAGCCCCAGCATTTT. This translates into CASSVGTGPNQPQHF.

For this clone: The junction departs from germline at one end; a sequencing error may be responsible. The rearrangement links TRBV14 to TRBJ2-7, with no clear D. The CDR3 sequence is 14 residues long. CDR1 is SGHDN, CDR2 FVKESK, per germline. The chain's CDR3 is CASSQEETHYAQYF. The CDR3 coding sequence is TGTGCCAGCAGCCAAGAAGAGACACATTACGCGCAGTACTTC.

The chain combines TRBV3-1 (or the pseudogene TRBV3-2) with TRBJ2-5, with D uncertain. Germline values: CDR1 LGHDT, CDR2 YNNKEL (reference sequence). The V end was cut by 0 bases, the J end by 5 bases, with 10 bases between. This CDR3 has 14 residues. In nucleotides, the CDR3 is TGTGCCAGCAGCCAAGATCCTGTGGCTGAGACCCAGTACTTC. It encodes CASSQDPVAETQYF.

This clone has only a few counts. CDR3 loop: CASSAGTGGNTEAFF. For the CDR3, the DNA is TGTGCCAGTAGTGCCGGGACAGGGGGCAACACTGAAGCTTTCTTT. The chain employs TRBV19 and TRBJ1-1; 12 bases line up with TRBD1. The germline V gene encodes CDR1 LNHDA and CDR2 SQIVND (reference sequence). CDR3 length: 15 amino acids. Trimming took 5 bases from V and 2 from J; bases not matched to a gene: 3.

This clone is a singleton in its sample. This chain uses TRBV19 with TRBJ2-1; 7 nucleotides match TRBD1. V was clipped by 6 bases and J by 1 base; unmatched bases: 6. CDR1 and CDR2 from the germline V gene are LNHDA and SQIVND (reference sequence). There are 15 residues in the CDR3. CDR3 nucleotides: TGTGCCAGTAGCCCAGGCAGGGGGTCCTACAATGAGCAGTTCTTC. This gives the protein CASSPGRGSYNEQFF.

CDR3 sequence (DNA): TGTGCCAGCAGCTTCGGGACAGGTAGGAGCTCCTACGAGCAGTACTTC. This gives the protein CASSFGTGRSSYEQYF. The chain employs TRBV5-5 and TRBJ2-7, with 8 nucleotides matching TRBD1. This CDR3 comprises 16 residues. Germline CDR1 is SGHKS and CDR2 is YYEKEE (reference sequence). The J segment lost 0 bases and the V segment lost 2 bases, leaving 7 bases of the junction unmatched.

The chain combines TRBV12-5 with TRBJ2-1; D uncertain. The V and J ends lost 3 bases and 3 bases respectively, with 3 bases between them. This CDR3 has 12 residues. Germline CDR1 LGHNT, CDR2 FRNRAP. The CDR3 DNA reads as TGTGCTAGTGGTTTACTCTACAATGAGCAGTTCTTC. Encoded protein: CASGLLYNEQFF.

The chain combines TRBV4-1 with TRBJ2-1; 8 bases line up with TRBD1. The CDR3 is 15 amino acids. After removal of 0 bases from V and 4 bases from J, the junction contained 2 bases not matched to a gene. Germline values: CDR1 MGHRA, CDR2 YSYEKL. The CDR3 loop is CASSQEQGEYNEQFF. The CDR3 DNA reads as TGCGCCAGCAGCCAAGAACAGGGGGAGTACAATGAGCAGTTCTTC.

The table lists this clone with a few counts. This chain joins TRBV11-2 and TRBJ2-7; 9 bases fit TRBD1. With 3 bases clipped from V and 3 bases from J, the junction kept 3 bases outside the gene matches. Germline V gives CDR1 SGHAT, CDR2 FQNNGV. The CDR3 is 14 amino acids. The CDR3 reads CASSFGTGLYEQYF. CDR3 in DNA: TGTGCCAGCAGCTTCGGGACAGGGCTCTACGAGCAGTACTTC.

Points on this clone: Other DNA sequences in this sample translate to the same CDR3. The V and J genes are TRBV7-9 and TRBJ1-1; TRBD1 aligns across 12 bases. From germline, CDR1 is SEHNR and CDR2 FQNEAQ (reference sequence). CDR3 length equals 16 residues. V lost 3 bases and J lost 1; bases outside the gene matches: 3. CDR3 protein: CASSLGQGARNTEAFF. The CDR3 DNA reads as TGTGCCAGCAGCTTGGGACAGGGGGCAAGGAACACTGAAGCTTTCTTT.

There are a few counts of this clone. V is TRBV3-1 (or the pseudogene TRBV3-2) and J is TRBJ2-3, with unresolved D. Trimming removed 5 bases from V and 5 bases from J, with 8 bases in between. This CDR3 has 12 amino acids. Germline-derived CDR1 and CDR2 are LGHDT and YNNKEL (reference sequence). The CDR3 DNA reads as TGTGCCAGCAGCTTCAGAGGAGATACGCAGTATTTT. Residues: CASSFRGDTQYF.

This clone was seen a few times. V and J are TRBV9 and TRBJ2-3; maybe TRBD1 (6 bases). Germline CDR1 reads SGDLS; CDR2 reads YYNGEE. The CDR3 runs 14 residues. V dropped 6 bases and J dropped 2 bases, with 13 bases sitting between them. The CDR3 here is CASTFGQHTDTQYF. For the CDR3, the DNA is TGTGCCAGCACCTTCGGACAGCACACAGATACGCAGTATTTT. Combining the CDR3 with reference TRBV9 and TRBJ2-3 gives the whole variable domain DSGVTQTPKHLITATGQRVTLRCSPRSGDLSVYWYQQSLDQGLQFLIQYYNGEERAKGNILERFSAQQFPDLHSELNLSSLELGDSALYFCASTFGQHTDTQYFGPGTRLTVL.

The chain is built from TRBV5-1 and TRBJ2-5; 11 bases align to TRBD2. V was pared by 3 bases and J by 2 bases, with 9 bases of the junction left unmatched. Per the germline V gene, CDR1 is SGHRS and CDR2 is YFSETQ. The CDR3 is made up of 17 amino acids. For the CDR3, the DNA is TGCGCCAGCAGCTCGGGGAGACTAGCGGGGATACAAGAGACCCAGTACTTC. This codes for CASSSGRLAGIQETQYF.

CDR3 loop: CASSQAVDTVYSNQPQHF. The CDR3 coding sequence is TGCGCCAGCAGCCAAGCCGTAGACACCGTTTATAGCAATCAGCCCCAGCATTTT. The chain has TRBV4-1 and TRBJ1-5; no clear D gene. V was trimmed by 1 base and J by 0 bases, leaving 16 bases between them. Germline-derived CDR1 and CDR2 are MGHRA and YSYEKL. This CDR3 region has 18 residues.

V is TRBV7-9 and J is TRBJ2-5; D is perhaps TRBD1 (6 bases). The CDR3 sequence is 13 residues long. The V end was cut by 5 bases, the J end by 3 bases, with 10 bases between. The V gene's germline CDR1 is SEHNR and CDR2 FQNEAQ (reference sequence). CDR3 sequence (DNA): TGTGCCAGCAGCCCGGACAGCGAAGAGACCCAGTACTTC. Encoded protein: CASSPDSEETQYF.

This clone was counted a single time. The gene calls are TRBV29-1 and TRBJ1-2; no firm D call. Germline CDR1 is SQVTM and CDR2 is ANQGSEA. This CDR3 has 14 residues. V lost 7 bases to trimming and J lost 4 bases, with 19 bases between them. As DNA, the CDR3 is TGCAGCGCGGATGCCTCCCCGAGCCCCTATGGCTACACCTTC. It codes for CSADASPSPYGYTF. The entire variable domain, with the rest obtained from reference TRBV29-1 and TRBJ1-2, is as follows: SAVISQKPSRDICQRGTSLTIQCQVDSQVTMMFWYRQQPGQSLTLIATANQGSEATYESGFVIDKFPISRPNLTFSTLTVSNMSPEDSSIYLCSADASPSPYGYTFGSGTRLTVV.

This clone was seen a few times. The rearrangement uses TRBV10-1 and TRBJ1-2; no clear D. The V end lost 1 base, the J end lost 5 bases, and 8 bases lay between the germline ends. The germline V gene encodes CDR1 WNHNN and CDR2 SYGVQD (reference sequence). This CDR3 is 13 amino acids long. The DNA of the CDR3 is TGCGCCAGCAGTGAGTACCGAGAATATGGCTACACCTTC. This sequence encodes CASSEYREYGYTF.

This CDR3 reads CASSRGYEQYF. The CDR3 bases are TGTGCCAGCAGCCGCGGGTACGAGCAGTACTTC. The rearrangement joins TRBV7-2 to TRBJ2-7, with D maybe TRBD2 (5 bases). The germline V and J ends were trimmed by 5 bases and 4 bases, with 6 bases remaining between them. The CDR3 runs 11 residues. Per the germline V gene, CDR1 is SGHTA and CDR2 is FQGNSA.

V gene TRBV5-1 combines with J gene TRBJ1-4; 7 bases map to TRBD1. The CDR3 extends over 18 amino acids. Trimming took 4 bases from V and 0 from J; bases not matched to a gene: 12. Germline V gene sequence: CDR1 SGHRS, CDR2 YFSETQ. The CDR3 DNA sequence: TGCGCCAGCAGCCCTAACAGGGGTTTGGGGACAACTAATGAAAAACTGTTTTTT. This encodes CASSPNRGLGTTNEKLFF.

V gene TRBV19 combines with J gene TRBJ2-3; possibly TRBD2 for D (6 bases). The CDR3 is 13 residues long. V lost 8 bases to trimming and J lost 4 bases, with 13 bases between them. Looked up from germline, CDR1 is LNHDA and CDR2 is SQIVND (reference sequence). CDR3 coding DNA: TGTGCCAGTTGGGGGGACTCCGCAGATACGCAGTATTTT. Encoded protein: CASWGDSADTQYF.

V is TRBV2 and J is TRBJ1-6; tentative D call: TRBD1 (5 bases). Per germline, CDR1 SNHLY and CDR2 FYNNEI. CDR3 length: 15 amino acids. Trimming removed 2 bases at V and 7 bases at J, with 12 bases between. CDR3 sequence: CASSETWTPNSPLHF. The CDR3 nucleotides are TGTGCCAGCAGTGAAACGTGGACACCGAATTCACCCCTCCACTTT.

The rearrangement joins TRBV30 to TRBJ1-3, with 7 bases fitting TRBD1. The CDR3 covers 17 residues. Trimming took 0 bases from V and 0 from J; bases not matched to a gene: 8. Germline V gives CDR1 GTSNPN, CDR2 SVGIG (reference sequence). The CDR3 reads CAWSVEGAALSGNTIYF. In DNA form, the CDR3 reads TGTGCCTGGAGTGTAGAGGGGGCGGCGCTCTCTGGAAACACCATATATTTT.

Points on this clone: A read error may account for a junction end that differs from germline. The chain employs TRBV6-1 and TRBJ1-4, with TRBD1 as a possible D gene (5 bases). This CDR3 has 15 amino acids. Germline V CDR1 and CDR2: MNHNS, SASEGT. CDR3 DNA: TGTGCCAGCATTGAAAGGATAAGCGGGGGAGAAAAACTGTTTTTT. Translating it yields CASIERISGGEKLFF.

The V gene is TRBV19, the J gene TRBJ2-7; the match to TRBD2 covers 9 bases. CDR1 and CDR2 from the germline V gene are LNHDA and SQIVND (reference sequence). V shed 3 bases and J 1 base; nucleotides not matched to a gene: 4. The CDR3 runs to 15 residues. The CDR3 sequence: CASSIGGGVSYEQYF. The CDR3 bases are TGTGCCAGTAGTATTGGCGGGGGGGTTTCCTACGAGCAGTACTTC.

The V call is TRBV5-4, the J call TRBJ2-2; 7 bases align to TRBD1. The J segment lost 8 bases and the V segment lost 4 bases, leaving 5 bases of the junction unmatched. This CDR3 has 13 residues. Germline V gene lookup returns CDR1 SGHNT and CDR2 YYREEE (reference sequence). CDR3 loop: CASSHARGGELFF. CDR3 nucleotide sequence: TGTGCCAGCAGCCACGCCAGGGGGGGGGAGCTGTTTTTT.